This T cell receptor (beta chain) was obtained from a study of blood T cell repertoires in COVID-19. As for the study in general: COVID-19 samples from acute and convalescent phases originated in the United States, Italy and Spain. T cells, B-cell-depleted T cells, or PBMCs supplied cDNA or gDNA.

Membership in each cohort depended on participant-reported clinical history. Germline V gene lookup returns CDR1 SQVTM and CDR2 ANQGSEA. CDR3 length: 15 residues. V trimming: 1 base; J trimming: 9 bases; junction bases outside the gene matches: 8. Using immunoSEQ multiplex PCR, the repertoire was profiled, and TCRdb retains in-frame clones only, with some absent. The data hold about 350,000 clones, with about nine tenths observed a single time. This chain connects TRBV29-1 to TRBJ1-4; the match to TRBD1 covers 10 bases. This receptor was identified in a woman younger than 45 who had been exposed to COVID-19. Sequenced sample: PBMCs or T cells enriched from blood (not recorded which). CDR3 DNA sequence: TGCAGCGTTGAAGGTTTGGACAGGGGGATCAAAAAACTGTTTTTT. Its protein product is CSVEGLDRGIKKLFF.